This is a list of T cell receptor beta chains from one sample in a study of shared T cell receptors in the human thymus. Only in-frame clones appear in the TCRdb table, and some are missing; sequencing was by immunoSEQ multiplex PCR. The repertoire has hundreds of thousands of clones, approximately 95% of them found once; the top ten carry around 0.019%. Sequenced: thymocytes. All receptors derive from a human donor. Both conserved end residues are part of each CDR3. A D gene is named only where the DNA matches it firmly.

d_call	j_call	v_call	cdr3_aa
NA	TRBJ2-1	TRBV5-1	CASSFPPGRRDPYNEQFF
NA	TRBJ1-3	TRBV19	CASSISLVNSGNTIYF
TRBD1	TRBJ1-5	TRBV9	CASSEGQGAMGPDQPQHF
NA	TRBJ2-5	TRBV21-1	CASSPSTGLVTQYF
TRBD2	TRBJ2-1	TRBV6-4	CASSRTSGQNNEQFF
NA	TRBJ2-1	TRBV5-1	CASSLKNTISYNEQFF
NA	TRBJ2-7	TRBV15	CATSRDWGSYEQYF
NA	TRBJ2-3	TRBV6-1	CASTWTFSTDTQYF
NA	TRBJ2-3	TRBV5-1	CASSLGLHLMDTQYF
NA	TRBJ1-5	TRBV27	CATARTGRNQPQHF
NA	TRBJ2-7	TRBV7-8	CASSLEAQAAYEQYF
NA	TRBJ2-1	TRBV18	CASSLSHPNEQFF